These T cell receptor beta chains were read from a single sample in a study of T cell responses to AZD1222 COVID-19 vaccine. Repertoires were generated with immunoSEQ multiplex PCR, while TCRdb's copy carries only in-frame clones and drops some. The sample carries 90,000 to 150,000 clones, around 85% recorded once. The sequencing used peripheral blood, collected on day 0 of AZD1222 vaccination. The source is an adult in good health. CDR3s include the opening cysteine and the closing phenylalanine or tryptophan. The D gene is left open where the match is weak. Not every row has a clone size; where given, it reads once, few, many or a size class.

D gene | clone size | J gene | V gene | CDR3 DNA | CDR3 protein
TRBD1 | - | TRBJ2-7 | TRBV6-5 | TGTGCCAGCAGTCCTCACTTGGACAGGGACTACGAGCAGTACTTC | CASSPHLDRDYEQYF
- | - | TRBJ2-1 | TRBV19 | TGTGCCAGTAGTAGGGACTTTTACAATGAGCAGTTCTTC | CASSRDFYNEQFF
TRBD1 | - | TRBJ1-5 | TRBV28 | TGTGCCAGCAGCGCCATGACAGGGAAGTCGGTTCAACCCCAGCATTTT | CASSAMTGKSVQPQHF
- | - | TRBJ2-2 | TRBV6-2/TRBV6-3 | TGTGCCAGCAGTTACTACCGATTCACCGGGGAGCTGTTTTTT | CASSYYRFTGELFF
TRBD1 | - | TRBJ1-5 | TRBV19 | TGTGCCAGTACCGTCGACAGGGGGAGGCAGCCCCAGCATTTT | CASTVDRGRQPQHF
TRBD1 | few | TRBJ1-2 | TRBV15 | TGTGCCACCAGCAGAGAGGGACAGGGGTACGGCTACACCTTC | CATSREGQGYGYTF
- | - | TRBJ2-1 | TRBV11-3 | TGTGCCAGCAGCGTTGGGGGGAGCTCCTACAATGAGCAGTTCTTC | CASSVGGSSYNEQFF
- | - | TRBJ1-2 | TRBV6-5 | TGTGCCAGCAGCCCAAAGGACGGATTCTATGGCTACACCTTC | CASSPKDGFYGYTF
TRBD1 | - | TRBJ1-2 | TRBV7-3 | TGTGCCAGCAGCCCCCGGGGAGGACAGGGAGGAGGATCTAACTATGGCTACACCTTC | CASSPRGGQGGGSNYGYTF
TRBD2 | - | TRBJ2-3 | TRBV10-3 | TGTGCCACTATAGCGGGGGGGGATACGCAGTATTTT | CATIAGGDTQYF
- | - | TRBJ1-2 | TRBV28 | TGTGCCAGCAGTTTAGTAGCAGCCAGCCATACTATGAGGCGTTATGGCTACACCTTC | CASSLVAASHTMRRYGYTF
- | - | TRBJ2-5 | TRBV23-1 | TGCGCCAGCAGTCTAGCACCCGATACAGGGATCAGGGAGACCCAGTACTTC | CASSLAPDTGIRETQYF
- | - | TRBJ2-2 | TRBV21-1 | TGTGCCAGCTCTCCTAGGACAGGGTTCACCGGGGAGCTGTTTTTT | CASSPRTGFTGELFF
- | - | TRBJ2-2 | TRBV6-5 | TGTGCCAGCAGAAAGGAGGGCCGGACCGGGGAGCTGTTTTTT | CASRKEGRTGELFF
- | - | TRBJ1-6 | TRBV6-5 | TGTGCCAGCAGGCCAAGGACCAATTCACCCCTCCACTTT | CASRPRTNSPLHF
TRBD1 | few | TRBJ1-3 | TRBV5-8 | TGTGCCAGCAGCTTGTCGAAGGACAGGTGGCCTGGAAACACCATATATTTT | CASSLSKDRWPGNTIYF
- | - | TRBJ2-2 | TRBV7-2 | TGTGCCAGCAGCTCCGCTAGCCCGACCGGGGAGCTGTTTTTT | CASSSASPTGELFF
- | - | TRBJ1-2 | TRBV7-8 | TGTGCCAGCAGCTCGCGCAATGGCTACACCTTC | CASSSRNGYTF
- | - | TRBJ1-2 | TRBV10-3 | TGTGCCATCAAAACAGGGTCTGCGGGTAACTATGGCTACACCTTC | CAIKTGSAGNYGYTF
- | - | TRBJ2-2 | TRBV6-4 | TGTGCCAGCAGTGGCCAGGGGAACACCGGGGAGCTGTTTTTT | CASSGQGNTGELFF
- | - | TRBJ1-5 | TRBV29-1 | TGCAGCGTTGCAGCTGGGGGGAAGAATCAGCCCCAGCATTTT | CSVAAGGKNQPQHF
TRBD1 | - | TRBJ1-6 | TRBV3-1/TRBV3-2 | TGTGCCACCGCGACAGGGAGCTCCTATAATTCACCCCTCCACTTT | CATATGSSYNSPLHF
- | - | TRBJ1-5 | TRBV19 | TGTGGCTCTGGACCGCGGGGGCCCAAACAGCCCCAGCATTTT | CGSGPRGPKQPQHF
- | - | TRBJ1-3 | TRBV28 | TGTGCCAGCAGTTTATCGGGGTTTCCTCCAACCTCTGGAAACACCATATATTTT | CASSLSGFPPTSGNTIYF
- | - | TRBJ1-6 | TRBV5-1 | TGCGCCAGCAGCTTTGGGACAAGGGTGCCCAGTCGAGCTTCACCCCTCCACTTT | CASSFGTRVPSRASPLHF
- | - | TRBJ2-2 | TRBV12-3/TRBV12-4 | TGTGCCAGCAGAACATCCCTCACCGGGGAGCTGTTTTTT | CASRTSLTGELFF
- | - | TRBJ2-1 | TRBV28 | TGTGCCAGTTCCGAGGGCGGCGGCTCCTACAATGAGCAGTTCTTC | CASSEGGGSYNEQFF
TRBD1 | - | TRBJ1-2 | TRBV5-1 | TGCGCCAGCAGCTTGGAAACAGGGGGCTTAGACTATGGCTACACCTTC | CASSLETGGLDYGYTF
- | - | TRBJ2-1 | TRBV5-4 | TGTGCCAGCAGCCTAACTGGGAGGTCCCCTGGGAATGAGCAGTTCTTC | CASSLTGRSPGNEQFF
- | - | TRBJ1-5 | TRBV6-2/TRBV6-3 | TGTGCCAGCAGTTACTCGTTGGAGGGCAAACTCAATCAGCCCCAGCATTTT | CASSYSLEGKLNQPQHF
- | - | TRBJ1-2 | TRBV24-1 | TGTGCCACCAGTGATTTCACGGGGAGTGGCTACACCTTC | CATSDFTGSGYTF
- | - | TRBJ2-7 | TRBV7-8 | TGTGCCAGCAGCTCAGGGGTCACCGGCGAGCAGTACTTC | CASSSGVTGEQYF
- | - | TRBJ2-5 | TRBV5-4 | TGTGCCAGCAGCTCAACTACTCAGGGGGAGACCCAGTACTTC | CASSSTTQGETQYF
TRBD1 | - | TRBJ1-1 | TRBV2 | TGTGCCAGCAGTGAACGGGACAGGGTTTTCTTT | CASSERDRVFF
TRBD2 | once | TRBJ2-1 | TRBV4-2 | TGTGCCAGCAGCCAAGAGGGCGGGGGGCCCTACAATGAGCAGTTCTTC | CASSQEGGGPYNEQFF
- | - | TRBJ1-5 | TRBV6-1 | TGTGCCAGCAGTGAAGGGGTCAGAATAAACAATCAGCCCCAGCATTTT | CASSEGVRINNQPQHF
TRBD1 | - | TRBJ1-2 | TRBV28 | TGTGCCAGCTGGACAGGGGGCGGGAGCTATGGCTACACCTTC | CASWTGGGSYGYTF
TRBD1 | - | TRBJ1-1 | TRBV3-1/TRBV3-2 | TGTGCCAGCAGCTATGACCTAAGGACAGGGACAGCTTTCTTT | CASSYDLRTGTAFF
- | - | TRBJ2-1 | TRBV19 | TGTGCCAGTAGTATAGGGTCTGGGGATGCAGGCAACAATGAGCAGTTCTTC | CASSIGSGDAGNNEQFF
- | - | TRBJ2-1 | TRBV5-1 | TGCGCCAGCAGACAGGGCAATGAGCAGTTCTTC | CASRQGNEQFF
TRBD1 | few | TRBJ1-2 | TRBV18 | TGTGCCAGCTCAATAGACTCCGGGACAGACTATGGCTACACCTTC | CASSIDSGTDYGYTF
- | - | TRBJ1-5 | TRBV23-1 | TGCGCCAGCAGTCAATACCCCCAGCCCCAGCATTTT | CASSQYPQPQHF
- | many | TRBJ2-3 | TRBV15 | TGTGCCACCAGGGGGGCGAGGGAGACAGATACGCAGTATTTT | CATRGARETDTQYF
TRBD1 | once | TRBJ1-6 | TRBV28 | TGTGCCAGCAGGGTCGACAGGGGGAATTCACCCCTCCACTTT | CASRVDRGNSPLHF
- | - | TRBJ1-6 | TRBV11-3 | TGTGCCAGCAGCCCGAGTTCGACAGTAATTCACTTCCTCCACTTT | CASSPSSTVIHFLHF
- | - | TRBJ2-4 | TRBV21-1 | TGTGCCAGCAGCAATCCCCCGTTAGGTGGGGCCAAAAACATTCAGTACTTC | CASSNPPLGGAKNIQYF
- | once | TRBJ2-1 | TRBV4-1 | TGCGCCAGCAGCCACTGGACTCACAATGAGCAGTTCTTC | CASSHWTHNEQFF
- | - | TRBJ1-1 | TRBV20-1 | TGCAGTGCTAGTAGGGGCGCCTCACTGAACACTGAAGCTTTCTTT | CSASRGASLNTEAFF
- | - | TRBJ2-7 | TRBV6-5 | TGTGCCAGCAGTTGGGGGGAGACCTACGAGCAGTACTTC | CASSWGETYEQYF
- | once | TRBJ1-2 | TRBV28 | TGTGCCAGCAGTAACCCCCTAGGGGGAGATGGCTACACCTTC | CASSNPLGGDGYTF
TRBD1 | - | TRBJ1-5 | TRBV6-5 | TGTGCCACCAGGGGGAACAATCAGCCCCAGCATTTT | CATRGNNQPQHF
- | once | TRBJ1-5 | TRBV7-8 | TGTGCCAGCGGATCGGCCAGCGAACATCAGCCCCAGCATTTT | CASGSASEHQPQHF
- | - | TRBJ1-1 | TRBV12-3/TRBV12-4 | TGTGCCAGCAGTCCCCGGAGACGGACTGAAGCTTTCTTT | CASSPRRRTEAFF
- | - | TRBJ1-3 | TRBV5-1 | TGCGCCAGCAGCTTGGGGGCCACCTCTGGAAACACCATATATTTT | CASSLGATSGNTIYF
TRBD1 | - | TRBJ2-7 | TRBV4-2 | TGTGCCAGCAGCGAACCCGGGACAGGGCCCGAGCAGTACTTC | CASSEPGTGPEQYF
- | - | TRBJ2-7 | TRBV6-5 | TGTGCCAGCAGCAGGCAGGCCTACAGCTCCTACGAGCAGTACTTC | CASSRQAYSSYEQYF
- | - | TRBJ1-5 | TRBV2 | TGTGCCAGCAGTGAAGTAGGGGCGGTGCCCCAGCATTTT | CASSEVGAVPQHF
TRBD1 | - | TRBJ2-2 | TRBV19 | TGTGCCAGTACCGACGGGACAGGGAGATTAGGCACCGGGGAGCTGTTTTTT | CASTDGTGRLGTGELFF
- | - | TRBJ1-6 | TRBV5-5 | TGTGCCAGCAGCTTCCCCATACGTAGCTCCTATAATTCACCCCTCCACTTT | CASSFPIRSSYNSPLHF
- | - | TRBJ1-1 | TRBV5-1 | TGCGCCAGCAGCTTGGGGGCGGAGGCTTTCTTT | CASSLGAEAFF